These 2 T cell receptor beta chains were all obtained from the same sample, sequenced in a study of radiation and T cells in renal cell carcinoma (dated by TCRdb to 2019 to 2021). Libraries came from the immunoSEQ multiplex PCR assay. TCRdb limited this immuneACCESS table to in-frame rearrangements with V and J called. A share of clones is missing; checked studies link under half to unresolved V genes, and the rest is unexplained. The sample table records about 15,000 clones; 45% to 70% of these occur just once. The top ten hold 11% of the sample. Per the publication, the time point label means: tumor resected at nephrectomy. The treatment or condition label here, explained by the study, means: treatment-naive control, cytoreductive nephrectomy. Sample: tumor tissue, taken from a patient whose treatment was nephrectomy without radiotherapy. All receptors derive from a man between 45 and 60 years old with renal cell carcinoma.

This clone is medium-sized within its sample. The V and J genes are TRBV7-2 and TRBJ2-1; D not certain. V lost 5 bases and J lost 5, with 4 bases in between. Germline V CDR1 and CDR2: SGHTA, FQGNSA. The CDR3 runs 11 residues. As DNA, the CDR3 is TGTGCCAGCAGCCCCGACAATGAGCAGTTCTTC. This translates into CASSPDNEQFF.

V is TRBV5-5 and J is TRBJ2-1; D is undetermined. This CDR3 comprises 14 residues. Germline CDR1 is SGHKS and CDR2 is YYEKEE (reference sequence). The V and J ends lost 0 bases and 6 bases respectively, with 10 bases between them. CDR3 region: CASSLEGSGNEQFF. The DNA for the CDR3 is TGTGCCAGCAGCTTGGAAGGGTCTGGCAATGAGCAGTTCTTC.